The 2 T cell receptor beta chains given below trace back to one sample, sequenced in a study of Ad26.COV2.S vaccination and SARS-CoV-2 variants (dated by TCRdb to the early 2020s). Receptors were amplified or captured by the immunoSEQ multiplex PCR assay. This immuneACCESS table, as held by TCRdb, lists in-frame sequences with V and J called but not all clones. Of the missing ones, under half trace to an unresolved V gene in checked studies; the others have no known cause. Here the sample has fewer than 150,000 clones; about nine tenths occur a single time. The ten largest make up approximately 5.1% of the sample. The label giving this sample's time point can be read as: individuals recovered from natural SARS-CoV-2 infection. The specimen was peripheral blood, collected after recovery from COVID-19. These receptors all stem from a human donor who had recovered from COVID-19.

This rearrangement joins TRBV5-1 to TRBJ1-6; D gene ambiguous. V gave up 4 bases and J gave up 7 bases, with 9 bases separating them. Germline V lookup: CDR1 SGHRS, CDR2 YFSETQ. This CDR3 spans 13 amino acids. In DNA, the CDR3 is TGCGCCAGCAGCCTCGGCCCCAATTCACCCCTCCACTTT. Amino acid sequence: CASSLGPNSPLHF. The variable domain in full, completed from reference TRBV5-1 and TRBJ1-6, reads KAGVTQTPRYLIKTRGQQVTLSCSPISGHRSVSWYQQTPGQGLQFLFEYFSETQRNKGNFPGRFSGRQFSNSRSEMNVSTLELGDSALYLCASSLGPNSPLHFGNGTRLTVT.

V is TRBV5-5 and J is TRBJ2-1; D is undetermined. Germline lookup yields CDR1 SGHKS and CDR2 YYEKEE (reference sequence). CDR3 length: 12 amino acids. Deletions cut 6 bases from V and 6 bases from J, with 10 bases between. The CDR3 DNA is TGTGCCAGCACCCAGAGTATCAATGAGCAGTTCTTC. It specifies CASTQSINEQFF.